A single sample gave rise to the 8 T cell receptor beta chains below, sequenced in a study of T-cell memory formation after mild COVID-19. TCRdb ran MiXCR on the 5' RACE reads and lists one entry per CDR3 protein. The top ten clones hold around 12% of a sample with about 160,000 distinct CDR3 sequences, around 30% of them seen once. Sequences were obtained from PBMCs or a T cell subset sorted from them (not recorded which). Receptors originate from an adult woman who had mild COVID-19 (a few samples of this study predate the infection). Cell type and time point are not known.

This clonotype was seen a few times. The V call is TRBV7-9, the J call TRBJ1-1, with TRBD1 matching 12 bases. Per the germline V gene, CDR1 is SEHNR and CDR2 is FQNEAQ (reference sequence). Trimming at V came to 0 bases and at J to 9 bases, leaving 5 bases not matched to a gene. The CDR3 is made up of 15 amino acids. DNA of the CDR3: TGTGCCAGCAGCTTAGCGGGACAGGGGGCTTTGAAAGCTTTCTTT. Translating it yields CASSLAGQGALKAFF.

The CDR3 loop reads CASSFSRVAGYNEQFF. CDR3 nucleotide sequence: TGTGCCAGCAGTTTCTCGAGGGTAGCGGGATACAATGAGCAGTTCTTC. The V gene is TRBV11-3, the J gene TRBJ2-1; TRBD2 matches 8 bases. The V segment lost 6 bases and the J segment 4 bases; nucleotides outside the gene matches: 11. The CDR3 spans 16 residues. CDR1 SGHNT and CDR2 YENEEA come from the germline V gene.

This clonotype was detected a few times. The chain uses TRBV20-1 and TRBJ1-2, with D tentatively TRBD1 (6 bases). V lost 8 bases and J lost 2, with 18 bases in between. The CDR3 sequence is 14 residues long. Germline V CDR1 and CDR2: DFQATT, SNEGSKA (reference sequence). The CDR3 region is CSPPSGQHNYGYTF. CDR3 sequence (DNA): TGCAGTCCCCCATCAGGACAGCACAACTATGGCTACACCTTC.

The chain has TRBV27 and TRBJ1-5; possible D gene TRBD1, 5 bases. The V gene lost 5 bases and the J gene lost 2 bases, with 13 bases spanning the gap. CDR3 length equals 15 residues. Germline V CDR1 and CDR2: MNHEY, SMNVEV (reference sequence). This chain's CDR3 is CASSILPGRNQPQHF. CDR3 nucleotides: TGTGCCAGCAGTATACTTCCGGGACGCAATCAGCCCCAGCATTTT.

The V gene is TRBV5-1, the J gene TRBJ2-1; 13 positions agree with TRBD2. The junction had 8 bases not matched to a gene; V was cut back by 3 bases and J by 8 bases. The CDR3 spans 16 residues. From germline, CDR1 is SGHRS and CDR2 YFSETQ. CDR3: CASSWGGLAGVDEQFF. The CDR3 DNA is TGCGCCAGCAGCTGGGGTGGACTAGCGGGAGTGGATGAGCAGTTCTTC.

This clonotype came up a few times. V usage is TRBV7-9 and J usage is TRBJ2-7; possible D gene TRBD1, 6 bases. The CDR3 sequence is 15 residues long. Germline V lookup: CDR1 SEHNR, CDR2 FQNEAQ (reference sequence). Trimming took off 1 base at V and 3 bases at J, with 13 bases between the two ends. The CDR3 loop reads CASSLEGGVHYEQYF. CDR3 sequence (DNA): TGTGCCAGCAGCTTAGAAGGGGGAGTCCACTACGAGCAGTACTTC.

The chain employs TRBV24-1 and TRBJ2-3; TRBD2 matches 8 bases. Germline CDR1 is KGHDR and CDR2 is SFDVKD. This CDR3 is 16 amino acids long. The V and J ends lost 4 bases and 0 bases, in that order; junction bases with no gene match: 5. CDR3 in amino acids: CATSEAGVASTDTQYF. Written as DNA, the CDR3 is TGTGCCACCAGTGAAGCGGGAGTCGCTAGCACAGATACGCAGTATTTT.

The rearrangement uses TRBV29-1 and TRBJ1-4; 7 bases line up with TRBD1. CDR3 length: 13 amino acids. Germline values: CDR1 SQVTM, CDR2 ANQGSEA. The J segment lost 3 bases and the V segment lost 6 bases, leaving 4 bases of the junction unmatched. The CDR3 bases are TGCAGCGTAGGGACAGACCCTAATGAAAAACTGTTTTTT. Translating gives CSVGTDPNEKLFF.